This TCR beta chain emerged from a study of blood T cell repertoires in COVID-19 (dated by TCRdb to 2019 to 2021). General notes on the study: Samples covering the acute and convalescent phases of COVID-19 were provided by collaborators in the United States, Italy and Spain. The prospective study material was composed of cDNA or gDNA derived from T cells, B-cell-depleted T cells, or PBMCs. Subjects who had been exposed to COVID-19, were actively infected with it, or had recovered from it provided the deeply sampled blood TCRbeta repertoires that made up the dataset. The repertoires were released in a freely available public database meant as a resource for research on the immune response to SARS-CoV-2. Where available, HLA class I and class II types were taken from metadata supplied by the sample provider and were not determined by assay-based typing. The samples were drawn from two sources: the first 160 participants of the ongoing ImmuneRACE study, and 1,200 or so subjects contributed by 6 global collaborators. A de-identified subject ID, COVID-19 status, age in years and sex were almost always included in the sample metadata.

One collaborating source in Seattle enrolled patients while the patients were actively infected and followed the patients over time throughout the course of disease. Collaborating institutions collected whole blood in K2EDTA tubes following their own protocols. For TCRbeta analysis, collaborators shipped samples in one of three forms: frozen whole blood, isolated PBMCs, or DNA extracted from either of those sample types. The study at large found these results: The amount of clinical and demographic metadata varied by source and participant and was provided uncurated.

Points on this clone: Its cognate antigen has yet to be identified. Qualities for individual bases were not recorded, and no much larger clone is one base off.

TCRbeta CDR3 regions were amplified from genomic DNA using the immunoSEQ Assay, a bias-controlled multiplex PCR. In the paper's pipeline: The number of nucleated cells in each sample was estimated from the amplification of reference gene primers within the assay. To quantify the absolute abundance of each unique TCRbeta CDR3 rearrangement, sequence reads were collapsed and filtered. For each sample, productive Simpson clonality was calculated as the square root of Simpson's diversity index across productive rearrangements. TCRdb's version of the immuneACCESS table is confined to in-frame rearrangements and falls short of the full clone set. An unresolved V gene accounts for under half of the shortfall where checked; the remainder is of unknown origin. Clonal size and the V and J genes are those of that table, whereas D and trimming came from the DNA. This sample comprises about 68,000 clones, about 91% of them detected only once. Of the sample, less than 9% is held by the ten largest clones.

Unmatched junction bases come to 5, with V trimmed by 3 bases and J by 0 bases. Measured from the cysteine to the phenylalanine, the CDR3 is 16 residues long. The only DNA kept is the CDR3, 48 bases in frame from the first base. The germline V gene gives CDR1 as MDHEN and CDR2 as SYDVKM. In this chain, TRBV28 is recombined with TRBJ1-5, with 7 bases aligning to TRBD1. This clonotype was sampled from a man aged 40-50 years with COVID-19, enrolled during active disease. Sequencing was carried out using peripheral blood. The CDR3 region: CASSFFGTDSNQPQHF. The DNA sequence is TGTGCCAGCAGTTTTTTCGGGACAGATAGCAATCAGCCCCAGCATTTT.